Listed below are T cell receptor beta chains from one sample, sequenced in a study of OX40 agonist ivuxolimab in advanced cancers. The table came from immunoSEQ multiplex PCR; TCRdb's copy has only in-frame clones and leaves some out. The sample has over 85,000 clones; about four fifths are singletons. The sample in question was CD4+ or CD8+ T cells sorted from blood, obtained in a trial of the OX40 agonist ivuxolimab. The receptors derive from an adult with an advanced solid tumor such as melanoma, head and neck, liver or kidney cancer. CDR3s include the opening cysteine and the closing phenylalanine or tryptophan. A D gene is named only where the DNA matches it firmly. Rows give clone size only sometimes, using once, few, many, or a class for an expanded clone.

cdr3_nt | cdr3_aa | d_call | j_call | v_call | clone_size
TGTGCCAGCAGCAAAGCGGGGGCGGGGACCTACGAGCAGTACTTC | CASSKAGAGTYEQYF | - | TRBJ2-7 | TRBV21-1 | -
TGTGCCAGAGGGGAAAGTCAGCCCCAGCATTTT | CARGESQPQHF | - | TRBJ1-5 | TRBV6-1 | once
TGTGCCAGCAGCTTAGCCGCCAGGGCCAGGAACACTGAAGCTTTCTTT | CASSLAARARNTEAFF | - | TRBJ1-1 | TRBV7-9 | -
TGCGCCAGCAGCTTGGCCGGTGTCAATGAGCAGTTCTTC | CASSLAGVNEQFF | - | TRBJ2-1 | TRBV5-1 | -
TGTGCCAGCAGCCAAGGCTACGGGAACACCGGGGAGCTGTTTTTT | CASSQGYGNTGELFF | - | TRBJ2-2 | TRBV4-2 | -
TGTGCCAGCAGCGACATCACCGGGGAGCTGTTTTTT | CASSDITGELFF | - | TRBJ2-2 | TRBV7-2 | -
TGTGCCAGCAGCCCCTCCGGGACTAGCGGGGGGGTTTCTGGGGCCAACGTCCTGACTTTC | CASSPSGTSGGVSGANVLTF | TRBD2 | TRBJ2-6 | TRBV7-3 | -
TGTGCCAGCAGTACTCGGGACTATGGCTACACCTTC | CASSTRDYGYTF | - | TRBJ1-2 | TRBV11-2 | -
TGTGCTAGTGGTTTGGTAGTCGCACTGCAGGGAAACACCATATATTTT | CASGLVVALQGNTIYF | - | TRBJ1-3 | TRBV12-5 | -
TGTGCCAGCAGCTTAGCCCAGGGGACCTGGGGCTACACCTTC | CASSLAQGTWGYTF | - | TRBJ1-2 | TRBV7-2 | -
TGTGCCACCAGCAATCCCGGGAACGCTATCACCGGGGAGCTGTTTTTT | CATSNPGNAITGELFF | - | TRBJ2-2 | TRBV15 | -
TGTGCCAGCAGTACTTTAGCGGGAGCGAGTTACAATGAGCAGTTCTTC | CASSTLAGASYNEQFF | TRBD2 | TRBJ2-1 | TRBV6-6 | -
TGTGCCAGCACCCTGGGGGAGTGGGGCTACACCTTC | CASTLGEWGYTF | - | TRBJ1-2 | TRBV6-6 | -
TGTGCCTGGAGTGTATTGACCCCGACTGAAGCTTTCTTT | CAWSVLTPTEAFF | - | TRBJ1-1 | TRBV30 | -
TGTGCCAGCAGCCCCTCTCGGGGAGAGACCCAGTACTTC | CASSPSRGETQYF | - | TRBJ2-5 | TRBV7-2 | -
TGCGCCAGCAGCCAGGGAGGGACTACCCGGTCAGATACGCAGTATTTT | CASSQGGTTRSDTQYF | TRBD2 | TRBJ2-3 | TRBV4-3 | -
TGTGCCAGCAGCTTAACAGGGCGGGTGAACACTGAAGCTTTCTTT | CASSLTGRVNTEAFF | - | TRBJ1-1 | TRBV5-8 | -
TGTGCCAGCAGACCTGGAGGGAGCTATGGCTACACCTTC | CASRPGGSYGYTF | - | TRBJ1-2 | TRBV6-5 | -
TGCGCCAGCAGCTTGTACGGCCTCCAAGAGACCCAGTACTTC | CASSLYGLQETQYF | - | TRBJ2-5 | TRBV5-1 | -
TGCGCCAGCAGCCCGGGACAGCTCTATGAAAAACTGTTTTTT | CASSPGQLYEKLFF | TRBD1 | TRBJ1-4 | TRBV5-1 | few
TGTGCCAGCAGTAAGCGAGCGGGTAACAACTACGAGCAGTACTTC | CASSKRAGNNYEQYF | - | TRBJ2-7 | TRBV7-2 | -
TGTGCCAGCAGCCCGGAGGGGGGAGCCTACGAGCAGTACTTC | CASSPEGGAYEQYF | - | TRBJ2-7 | TRBV11-2 | -
TGTGCCAGCTCAACGTCTACCCTTAATTCTGGAAACACCATATATTTT | CASSTSTLNSGNTIYF | - | TRBJ1-3 | TRBV18 | once
TGTGCCAGCAGTGAACAGAACTACGAGCAGTACTTC | CASSEQNYEQYF | - | TRBJ2-7 | TRBV6-1 | -
TGTGCCAGCAGTCGACAGGGGGTGATGAATGAGCAGTTCTTC | CASSRQGVMNEQFF | TRBD1 | TRBJ2-1 | TRBV6-5 | -
TGTGCCAGCAGCTTCAGGGGAGCTGGGGCCAACGTCCTGACTTTC | CASSFRGAGANVLTF | - | TRBJ2-6 | TRBV13 | -
TGTGCCAGCAGCGCCGGGGCCAACACCGGGGAGCTGTTTTTT | CASSAGANTGELFF | - | TRBJ2-2 | TRBV7-9 | -
TGTGCCAGCAGCGTTGGACACCGACAAGAGACCCAGTACTTC | CASSVGHRQETQYF | - | TRBJ2-5 | TRBV9 | -
TGTGCCACCAGCAGAGAGAGGGGGGCAGGGAGGAAGGATACGCAGTATTTT | CATSRERGAGRKDTQYF | - | TRBJ2-3 | TRBV15 | -
TGTGCCAGCAGCGTAAAGATAGGGGACGGGGAGCTGTTTTTT | CASSVKIGDGELFF | - | TRBJ2-2 | TRBV9 | -
TGTGCCAGCAGCCAAGGACTAGGGGGCCACGAGCAGTACTTC | CASSQGLGGHEQYF | - | TRBJ2-7 | TRBV4-2 | -
TGTGCCAGCCTATGGACAGGGACTAACTATGGCTACACCTTC | CASLWTGTNYGYTF | TRBD1 | TRBJ1-2 | TRBV6-5 | -
TGTGCCAGCAAGGGTGTATACGAGCAGTACTTC | CASKGVYEQYF | - | TRBJ2-7 | TRBV6-5 | once
TGTGCCAGCAGTTTAGGGAGAACAGGGAAAGAGACCCAGTACTTC | CASSLGRTGKETQYF | - | TRBJ2-5 | TRBV27 | -
TGTGCCAGCAGTTCATCCAGGGCTGGGGCCAACGTCCTGACTTTC | CASSSSRAGANVLTF | - | TRBJ2-6 | TRBV2 | -
TGTGCCAGCAGTGAATCCCCGGGACAGAAACAGTACTTC | CASSESPGQKQYF | TRBD1 | TRBJ2-7 | TRBV25-1 | few
TGTGCCAGTAGTATCCAGGGGTGGACAGATACGCAGTATTTT | CASSIQGWTDTQYF | - | TRBJ2-3 | TRBV19 | -
TGTGCCAGCAGCAAGGACAGGGGGGTGAACACTGAAGCTTTCTTT | CASSKDRGVNTEAFF | TRBD1 | TRBJ1-1 | TRBV11-2 | -
TGTGCCAGCAGTTACTCGACCGCCTGGGGCTCTGAAGCTTTCTTT | CASSYSTAWGSEAFF | - | TRBJ1-1 | TRBV6-6 | -
TGTGCCAGCAGCGTCGGGACAGGGCGGCAGCCCCAGCATTTT | CASSVGTGRQPQHF | TRBD1 | TRBJ1-5 | TRBV9 | -
TGTGCCAGCTCACTTCAGGGGCCGAACACTGAAGCTTTCTTT | CASSLQGPNTEAFF | - | TRBJ1-1 | TRBV18 | once
TGTGCCAGCAGTAGGGAGAGCTCCTACGAGCAGTACTTC | CASSRESSYEQYF | - | TRBJ2-7 | TRBV2 | -
TGTGCCAGCAGTGAACAGGACAGGGTATGGGAGACCCAGTACTTC | CASSEQDRVWETQYF | TRBD1 | TRBJ2-5 | TRBV2 | -
TGCGCCAGCAGCTTGACAGACTCTGGGGCCAACGTCCTGACTTTC | CASSLTDSGANVLTF | - | TRBJ2-6 | TRBV5-1 | -
TGCAGTGCCCCGACTAGCAATGAGCAGTTCTTC | CSAPTSNEQFF | - | TRBJ2-1 | TRBV20-1 | -
TGTGCCAGCAGGCCAGGGGGCGCGGGTGAAGCTTTCTTT | CASRPGGAGEAFF | TRBD1 | TRBJ1-1 | TRBV7-2 | -
TGCGCCAGCAGCTTGGAGGGACAGAGCCAATACGAGCAGTACTTC | CASSLEGQSQYEQYF | TRBD1 | TRBJ2-7 | TRBV5-1 | -
TGTGCCAGCAGCGGATTCGCCGGGGAGCTGTTTTTT | CASSGFAGELFF | - | TRBJ2-2 | TRBV7-3 | -